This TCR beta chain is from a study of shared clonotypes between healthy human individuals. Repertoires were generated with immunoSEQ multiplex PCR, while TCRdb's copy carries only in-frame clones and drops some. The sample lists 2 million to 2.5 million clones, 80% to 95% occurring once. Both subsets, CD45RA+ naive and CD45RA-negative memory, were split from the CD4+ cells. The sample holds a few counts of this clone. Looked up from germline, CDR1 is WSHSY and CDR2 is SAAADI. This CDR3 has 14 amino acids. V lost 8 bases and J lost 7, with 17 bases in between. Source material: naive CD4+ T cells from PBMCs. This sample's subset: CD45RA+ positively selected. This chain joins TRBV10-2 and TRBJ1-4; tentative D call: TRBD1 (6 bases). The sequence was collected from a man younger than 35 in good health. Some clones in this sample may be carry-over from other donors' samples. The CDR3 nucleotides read TGCGCCAGCGGAACGGGGGGCCTCGGTGAAAAACTGTTTTTT. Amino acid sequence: CASGTGGLGEKLFF.